Below are 25 T cell receptor beta chains sequenced from a single sample in a study of T cell repertoires in cytomegalovirus infection (dated by TCRdb to the late 2010s). Instrument used: Illumina HiSeq 1500. TCRdb took the public reads, trimmed them with fastp at Q25, ran MiXCR for clone calling and kept in-frame beta chains. Rows with a matching CDR3 protein are joined into one entry that keeps the most common DNA and genes. This sample has roughly 800,000 distinct CDR3 sequences in its table, and approximately 32% of those were observed once. The ten largest account for around 14% of the sample. Antigens for these TCRs are unknown. In the paper's terms, the treatment or condition label means: in vitro stimulation with specific CMV peptide epitopes to enrich CMV-specific T cells. Specimen: cultured CD8+ T cells from PBMCs, collected from culture after CMV antigen stimulation. The receptors here all came from a human donor in good health (CMV status not recorded). Some clones in this sample may be carry-over from other donors' samples.

The chain recombines TRBV7-9 with TRBJ2-3, with 9 bases aligning to TRBD2. Germline V CDR1 and CDR2: SEHNR, FQNEAQ (reference sequence). V shed 4 bases, J shed 4 bases, and the junction held 6 bases outside the gene matches. CDR3 length equals 15 residues. CDR3 nucleotide sequence: TGTGCCAGCAGCTCCGCGGGGGGGCCACCAGATACGCAGTATTTT. Its protein is CASSSAGGPPDTQYF.

The chain has TRBV4-3 and TRBJ2-1; the match to TRBD2 covers 9 bases. This CDR3 is 17 amino acids long. The germline gives CDR1 LGHNA, CDR2 YSLEER. With V trimmed by 3 bases and J by 8 bases, 14 bases remained unmatched. The CDR3 reads CASSHLPLAGGPHEQFF. CDR3 nucleotide sequence: TGCGCCAGCAGCCACCTTCCCCTTGCGGGGGGGCCACATGAGCAGTTCTTC.

The chain links TRBV6-5 to TRBJ2-3; D is unclear. The V and J ends lost 6 bases and 4 bases respectively, with 11 bases between them. Germline V gene lookup returns CDR1 MNHEY and CDR2 SVGAGI. The CDR3 covers 13 residues. The CDR3 sequence is CASSPREADTQYF. CDR3 bases: TGTGCCAGCAGCCCAAGGGAAGCAGATACGCAGTATTTT.

The chain combines TRBV7-8 with TRBJ2-7; TRBD2 matches 7 bases. With 1 base clipped from V and 6 bases from J, the junction kept 12 bases outside the gene matches. CDR1 SGHVS and CDR2 FQNEAQ come from the germline V gene. CDR3 length: 16 amino acids. The CDR3 loop is CASSLGAGLAISEQYV. CDR3 nucleotides: TGTGCCAGCAGCTTAGGAGCGGGGTTGGCAATCTCCGAGCAGTACGTC.

This clonotype was seen more than once but under ten times. CDR3 sequence (DNA): TGCAGCGCCACCTCTTATATCGGTATAACAGGGCCTAACTATGGCTACACCTTC. Its translation: CSATSYIGITGPNYGYTF. The chain is built from TRBV29-1 and TRBJ1-2; a weak D match, TRBD1 (6 bases). The CDR3 has 18 amino acids. Per germline, CDR1 SQVTM and CDR2 ANQGSEA. V lost 7 bases and J 0 bases, leaving 27 bases between the germline ends.

This clonotype occurred many times. This chain joins TRBV7-9 and TRBJ1-1; D is uncertain. CDR3 length: 10 amino acids. Trimming removed 5 bases from V and 8 bases from J, with 6 bases in between. Germline V gene sequence: CDR1 SEHNR, CDR2 FQNEAQ (reference sequence). The DNA for the CDR3 is TGTGCCAGCAGCCTGATCGAAGCTTTCTTT. Its translation: CASSLIEAFF.

This clonotype appeared a few times. This chain joins TRBV20-1 and TRBJ2-7; D gene uncertain. The V end was cut by 1 base, the J end by 4 bases, with 14 bases between. CDR1 and CDR2 (germline): DFQATT, SNEGSKA (reference sequence). There are 14 residues in the CDR3. For the CDR3, the DNA is TGCAGTGCTAGAGCGGTACCCTATAGTTACGAGCAGTACGTC. Its protein is CSARAVPYSYEQYV.

This clonotype showed up just a few times. This chain links TRBV6-5 with TRBJ2-2; the D gene is possibly TRBD1 (6 bases). Germline loops: CDR1 MNHEY, CDR2 SVGAGI. CDR3 length: 12 residues. V was shortened by 7 bases and J by 6 bases, with 9 bases between the two germline ends. The CDR3 loop reads CASKEGAGELFF. The CDR3 DNA sequence: TGTGCCAGCAAAGAGGGGGCCGGGGAGCTGTTTTTT.

This clonotype appeared a few times. This chain connects TRBV6-2 or TRBV6-3 to TRBJ2-1, with 8 bases that match TRBD1. The CDR3 totals 15 residues. The ends lost 1 base at V and 4 bases at J; junction bases unmatched: 3. CDR1 and CDR2 (germline): MNHEY, SVGEGT. CDR3 bases: TGTGCCAGCAGTTACTTGCAGGGGGCTTACAATGAGCAGTTCTTC. Protein product: CASSYLQGAYNEQFF.

J is TRBJ2-7 and V is TRBV13; D is perhaps TRBD1 (5 bases). The germline V and J ends were trimmed by 5 bases and 2 bases, with 13 bases remaining between them. The CDR3 has 14 amino acids. The germline gives CDR1 PRHDT, CDR2 FYEKMQ (reference sequence). CDR3 sequence reads: CASSPDRRTYEQYV. The CDR3 DNA reads as TGTGCCAGCAGCCCAGACAGACGCACCTACGAGCAGTACGTC.

The chain carries TRBV4-1 and TRBJ2-7; 8 positions agree with TRBD1. V lost 1 base and J lost 5; bases outside the gene matches: 10. In germline, CDR1 is MGHRA, CDR2 YSYEKL. The CDR3 totals 16 residues. The CDR3 DNA follows: TGCGCCAGCAGCCAAGCAGTGGATTTGACAGGGGACGAGCAGTACTTC. It encodes CASSQAVDLTGDEQYF.

This clonotype was detected only a few times. The gene calls are TRBV6-1 and TRBJ1-6, with D possibly matching TRBD1 (6 bases). Germline values: CDR1 MNHNS, CDR2 SASEGT. V lost 6 bases, J lost 5 bases, and 17 bases lay in between. The CDR3 has 16 amino acids. The CDR3 coding sequence is TGTGCCAGCAGGGCAGATCTTAAGGGGGATAATTCACCCCTCCACTTT. It translates to CASRADLKGDNSPLHF.

This clonotype turned up a few times. The rearrangement joins TRBV10-3 to TRBJ1-2; tentative D call: TRBD1 (6 bases). V was cut by 2 bases and J by 8 bases, with 18 bases left in between. CDR1 and CDR2 from the germline V gene are ENHRY and SYGVKD. The CDR3 has 15 residues. The CDR3 sequence is CAISEPNSGVEGYTF. In DNA form, the CDR3 reads TGTGCCATCAGTGAGCCGAATTCAGGGGTGGAGGGCTACACCTTC.

The chain carries TRBV27 and TRBJ2-2; the D is unclear. Trimming shortened V by 9 bases and J by 0 bases, and 5 bases separated the two germline ends. The germline V gene encodes CDR1 MNHEY and CDR2 SMNVEV (reference sequence). This CDR3 is built from 12 residues. The CDR3 spells CASGANTGELFF. CDR3 in DNA: TGTGCCAGTGGGGCGAACACCGGGGAGCTGTTTTTT.

This clonotype was counted only a few times. The chain links TRBV7-8 to TRBJ1-5; tentatively, D is TRBD1 (5 bases). The germline V gene encodes CDR1 SGHVS and CDR2 FQNEAQ. This CDR3 spans 17 amino acids. The germline V and J ends were trimmed by 5 bases and 3 bases, with 20 bases remaining between them. CDR3 in amino acids: CASSNHLGREVNQPQHF. CDR3 bases: TGTGCCAGCAGCAACCACTTGGGACGGGAGGTCAATCAGCCCCAGCATTTT.

The chain employs TRBV27 and TRBJ1-1; D remains ambiguous. The CDR3 totals 15 residues. V was trimmed by 1 base and J by 3 bases, leaving 12 bases between them. CDR1 is MNHEY and CDR2 is SMNVEV in the germline V gene (reference sequence). The CDR3 sequence is CASSLWGSPDTEAFF. The CDR3 DNA reads as TGTGCCAGCAGTTTATGGGGATCCCCGGACACTGAAGCTTTCTTT.

The rearrangement uses TRBV4-3 and TRBJ1-2; D perhaps matches TRBD1 (5 bases). The CDR3 has 14 amino acids. Germline CDR1 is LGHNA and CDR2 is YSLEER. Trimming shortened V by 3 bases and J by 6 bases, and 14 bases separated the two germline ends. Here the CDR3 reads CASSHLTWGDGYTF. CDR3 in DNA: TGCGCCAGCAGCCACTTAACGTGGGGGGATGGCTACACCTTC.

This clonotype turned up a few times. V usage is TRBV10-2 and J usage is TRBJ2-7; 10 positions match TRBD1. The V and J ends lost 0 bases and 4 bases, in that order; junction bases with no gene match: 6. This CDR3 contains 16 residues. CDR1 is WSHSY, CDR2 SAAADI, per germline. CDR3 residues: CASSESTGTGVYEQYF. In DNA form, the CDR3 reads TGCGCCAGCAGTGAGTCGACCGGGACAGGGGTTTACGAGCAGTACTTC.

In DNA form, the CDR3 reads TGTGCCATTGGACAGGGGGCCTTCTACGAGCAGTACGTC. It is translated as CAIGQGAFYEQYV. V and J are TRBV10-3 and TRBJ2-7; TRBD1 matches at 11 bases. Germline V CDR1 and CDR2: ENHRY, SYGVKD. Trimming took 9 bases from V and 3 from J; bases not matched to a gene: 4. The CDR3 is 13 residues long.

The rearrangement uses TRBV2 and TRBJ2-7; TRBD1 is a possible D gene (6 bases). The CDR3 spans 13 residues. V was trimmed by 7 bases and J by 0 bases, leaving 10 bases between them. The germline CDR1 and CDR2 sequences are SNHLY and FYNNEI. The CDR3 DNA reads TGTGCCAGCAAGGGGGTCCTCTCCTACGAGCAGTACTTC. Its protein is CASKGVLSYEQYF.

This chain joins TRBV7-9 and TRBJ1-3; D uncertain. Germline lookup yields CDR1 SEHNR and CDR2 FQNEAQ (reference sequence). The CDR3 extends over 14 amino acids. V lost 1 base to trimming and J lost 5 bases, with 9 bases between them. Here the CDR3 DNA reads TGTGCCAGCAGCTTAGGTCAGAACCGAAACACCATATATTTT. The encoded protein is CASSLGQNRNTIYF.

This clonotype was detected a few times. This chain joins TRBV6-5 and TRBJ2-2; D possibly corresponds to TRBD2 (6 bases). CDR3 length: 14 residues. V lost 5 bases to trimming and J lost 4 bases, with 11 bases between them. Germline V gene lookup returns CDR1 MNHEY and CDR2 SVGAGI. This chain's CDR3 is CASSAPGLTGELFF. CDR3 DNA sequence: TGTGCCAGCAGTGCCCCGGGACTCACCGGGGAGCTGTTTTTT.

At least ten counts were recorded for this clonotype. The rearrangement links TRBV7-9 to TRBJ1-2; 11 positions agree with TRBD1. The V segment lost 5 bases and the J segment 8 bases; nucleotides outside the gene matches: 13. Germline CDR1 and CDR2: SEHNR and FQNEAQ (reference sequence). There are 16 residues in the CDR3. CDR3 protein: CASSHPGGQGVDGYTF. CDR3 bases: TGTGCCAGCAGCCACCCGGGGGGACAGGGGGTCGACGGCTACACCTTC.

Written as DNA, the CDR3 is TGTGCCAGCAGTCGACTCCCCCAAGAGACCCAGTACTTC. This gives the protein CASSRLPQETQYF. The rearrangement links TRBV14 to TRBJ2-5, with D uncertain. Germline CDR1 is SGHDN and CDR2 is FVKESK. This CDR3 has 13 residues. V lost 6 bases, J lost 1 base, and 9 bases lay in between. The full variable domain, in which reference TRBV14 and TRBJ2-5 provide the parts outside the CDR3, is EAGVTQFPSHSVIEKGQTVTLRCDPISGHDNLYWYRRVMGKEIKFLLHFVKESKQDESGMPNNRFLAERTGGTYSTLKVQPAELEDSGVYFCASSRLPQETQYFGPGTRLLVL.

The CDR3 loop is CASSFRTNEKLFF. CDR3 sequence (DNA): TGTGCCAGCAGTTTTCGGACTAATGAAAAACTGTTTTTT. The chain carries TRBV2 and TRBJ1-4; no reliable D call. Germline CDR1 SNHLY, CDR2 FYNNEI. The ends were cut back, 5 bases at V and 2 bases at J, with 6 bases in the middle. The CDR3 extends over 13 amino acids.